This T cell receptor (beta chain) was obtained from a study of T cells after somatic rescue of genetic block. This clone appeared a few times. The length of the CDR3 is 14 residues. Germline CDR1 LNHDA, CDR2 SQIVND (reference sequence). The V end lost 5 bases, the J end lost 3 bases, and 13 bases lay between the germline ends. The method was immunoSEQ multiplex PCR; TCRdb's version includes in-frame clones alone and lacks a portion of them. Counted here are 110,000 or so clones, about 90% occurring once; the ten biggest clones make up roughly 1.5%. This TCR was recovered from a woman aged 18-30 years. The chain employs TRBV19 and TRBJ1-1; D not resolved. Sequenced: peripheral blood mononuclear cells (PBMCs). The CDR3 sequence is CASSDGPYHTEAFF. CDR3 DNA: TGTGCCAGTAGTGACGGACCTTACCACACTGAAGCTTTCTTT.